Below are 19 T cell receptor beta chains sequenced from a single sample in a study of shared clonotypes between healthy human individuals. Using immunoSEQ multiplex PCR, the repertoire was profiled, and TCRdb retains in-frame clones only, with some absent. The table lists over a million clones, about 75% of them singletons. Sequenced material: memory CD4+ T cells sorted from blood. The subset was: CD45RA-negative fraction. These receptors came from a man younger than 30 in good health.

As concerns this clone: This CDR3 is also generated by other DNA sequences in the sample. The chain joins TRBV30 to TRBJ1-4; D uncertain. CDR1 and CDR2 from the germline V gene are GTSNPN and SVGIG (reference sequence). Deletions cut 3 bases from V and 3 bases from J, with 2 bases between. CDR3 size: 11 residues. The CDR3 is CAWSANEKLFF. For the CDR3, the DNA is TGTGCCTGGAGCGCTAATGAAAAACTGTTTTTT. Full variable domain (outside the CDR3, taken from reference TRBV30 and TRBJ1-4): SQTIHQWPATLVQPVGSPLSLECTVEGTSNPNLYWYRQAAGRGLQLLFYSVGIGQISSEVPQNLSASRPQDRQFILSSKKLLLSDSGFYLCAWSANEKLFFGSGTQLSVL.

Note on this clone: Additional DNA sequences in this sample encode the identical CDR3. This rearrangement joins TRBV5-1 to TRBJ1-3, with no clear D. Germline V gene data show CDR1 as SGHRS and CDR2 as YFSETQ. The CDR3 has 14 amino acids. Trimming removed 0 bases at V and 0 bases at J, with 4 bases between. For the CDR3, the DNA is TGCGCCAGCAGCTTGGTGGGCTCTGGAAACACCATATATTTT. Its translation: CASSLVGSGNTIYF.

In its sample, this clone was seen a few times. The junction differs from germline at one of its ends, possibly a read error. The chain carries TRBV5-1 and TRBJ2-3; weak D call: TRBD1 (5 bases). The germline CDR1 and CDR2 sequences are SGHRS and YFSETQ. The CDR3 extends over 12 amino acids. CDR3: CASSWDVTAQDF. The CDR3 nucleotides are TGCGCCAGCAGCTGGGATGTTACGGCACAGGATTTT.

This clone was recorded at least ten times. Other DNA sequences in the same sample also yield this CDR3. This chain connects TRBV7-9 to TRBJ1-1; TRBD1 aligns across 7 bases. The trim removed 1 base at V and 4 bases at J, leaving 6 bases unmatched. CDR1 is SEHNR and CDR2 is FQNEAQ in the germline V gene (reference sequence). This CDR3 is 15 amino acids long. Here the CDR3 reads CASSLEGARGTEAFF. The CDR3 coding sequence is TGTGCCAGCAGCTTAGAGGGGGCTCGGGGCACTGAAGCTTTCTTT.

This clone was detected a few times. This rearrangement joins TRBV27 to TRBJ1-6; a weak D match, TRBD1 (6 bases). Deletions cut 6 bases from V and 8 bases from J, with 20 bases between. The V gene's germline CDR1 is MNHEY and CDR2 SMNVEV (reference sequence). This CDR3 is 16 amino acids long. The CDR3 loop reads CASRLALGGNDSPLHF. CDR3 sequence (DNA): TGTGCCAGCAGACTCGCCCTAGGGGGGAATGATTCACCCCTCCACTTT.

CDR3 sequence (DNA): TGTGCCAGCAGGGTGGGACAGGGGGCGAGGGAGCAGTACTTC. Protein sequence: CASRVGQGAREQYF. V usage is TRBV6-5 and J usage is TRBJ2-7; TRBD1 matches at 12 bases. With 6 bases clipped from V and 7 bases from J, the junction kept 7 bases outside the gene matches. The CDR3 is 14 amino acids. Germline V gene sequence: CDR1 MNHEY, CDR2 SVGAGI.

CDR3 protein: CASSYRDDSYEQYF. The CDR3 DNA is TGTGCCAGCAGCTACCGGGACGACTCCTACGAGCAGTACTTC. This chain connects TRBV13 to TRBJ2-7, with D possibly being TRBD1 or TRBD2 (5 bases each). The CDR3 loop spans 14 amino acids. Germline CDR1 reads PRHDT; CDR2 reads FYEKMQ (reference sequence). The V end lost 4 bases, the J end lost 0 bases, and 10 bases lay between the germline ends.

The genes are TRBV6-4 and TRBJ2-1, with TRBD2 identical over 12 bases. The CDR3 has 16 amino acids. V lost 4 bases to trimming and J lost 6 bases; unmatched junction nucleotides: 7. Germline-derived CDR1 and CDR2 are MRHNA and SNTAGT. The CDR3 loop is CASSAQLAGGVNEQFF. DNA for the CDR3: TGTGCCAGCAGTGCGCAACTAGCGGGAGGTGTCAATGAGCAGTTCTTC.

The chain combines TRBV28 with TRBJ2-3; no reliable D call. Per the germline V gene, CDR1 is MDHEN and CDR2 is SYDVKM. The V end was cut by 6 bases, the J end by 8 bases, with 12 bases between. The CDR3 is 12 amino acids. In DNA, the CDR3 is TGTGCCAGCAGCCCGCGCATCGGTACGCAGTATTTT. Translated: CASSPRIGTQYF.

This clone was found many times. V is TRBV4-1 and J is TRBJ2-5, with D possibly matching TRBD2 (5 bases). V was cut by 0 bases and J by 1 base, with 18 bases left in between. Per germline, CDR1 MGHRA and CDR2 YSYEKL. The CDR3 is made up of 18 amino acids. CDR3 region: CASSQDGRGGHSQETQYF. DNA of the CDR3: TGCGCCAGCAGCCAAGATGGGCGAGGCGGGCATAGCCAAGAGACCCAGTACTTC.

This clone was recorded once. The CDR3 DNA is TGTGCCAGCAAGACTAGCTCTGAGCAGTTCTTC. It translates to CASKTSSEQFF. This chain uses TRBV5-4 with TRBJ2-1; the match to TRBD2 covers 7 bases. Per the germline V gene, CDR1 is SGHNT and CDR2 is YYREEE (reference sequence). This CDR3 is built from 11 residues. Germline trimming cut 6 bases from V and 9 bases from J; bases unmatched to any gene: 3.

This rearrangement joins TRBV5-1 to TRBJ2-2; the D is unclear. Germline-derived CDR1 and CDR2 are SGHRS and YFSETQ. The CDR3 length is 17 residues. Trimming left V 0 bases short and J 0 bases short, with 12 bases between. The CDR3 bases are TGCGCCAGCAGCTTGGAAGGGCAGCGCGCGAACACCGGGGAGCTGTTTTTT. Translating gives CASSLEGQRANTGELFF.

This clone was seen a handful of times. The chain combines TRBV5-1 with TRBJ2-4, with 11 bases aligning to TRBD1. The length of the CDR3 is 17 residues. The J segment lost 6 bases and the V segment lost 2 bases, leaving 10 bases of the junction unmatched. Germline V gene sequence: CDR1 SGHRS, CDR2 YFSETQ. The CDR3 nucleotides read TGCGCCAGCAGCTTCTCCCCAACCGGGACAGGGGGAAACATTCAGTACTTC. It yields the protein CASSFSPTGTGGNIQYF.

The chain has TRBV2 and TRBJ1-2; maybe TRBD1 (6 bases). Trimming pared 8 bases from V and 3 bases from J, leaving 13 bases between. This CDR3 spans 13 amino acids. Per the germline V gene, CDR1 is SNHLY and CDR2 is FYNNEI. CDR3 sequence: CASSLGQDYGYTF. CDR3 bases: TGTGCCAGCTCCCTGGGACAAGACTATGGCTACACCTTC.

This chain connects TRBV5-5 to TRBJ2-4; D call uncertain. V lost 4 bases, J lost 2 bases, and 13 bases lay in between. Germline-derived CDR1 and CDR2 are SGHKS and YYEKEE (reference sequence). The CDR3 loop spans 15 amino acids. Here the CDR3 DNA reads TGTGCCAGCAGCGAGGTGCTCACAACCAAAAACATTCAGTACTTC. Amino acids: CASSEVLTTKNIQYF.

Only a few counts were recorded for this clone. The chain links TRBV2 to TRBJ2-7; no reliable D call. CDR1 and CDR2 (germline): SNHLY, FYNNEI. Trimming stripped 6 bases from V and 0 bases from J, with 6 bases between. This CDR3 has 12 amino acids. For the CDR3, the DNA is TGTGCCAGCAGCAATCCCTCCTACGAGCAGTACTTC. Its translation: CASSNPSYEQYF.

The chain has TRBV7-2 and TRBJ2-3; D gene uncertain. CDR1 and CDR2 from the germline V gene are SGHTA and FQGNSA. This CDR3 region has 15 residues. Between the trimmed V and J ends, which lost 7 bases and 3 bases, there was a span of 17 bases. The CDR3 loop reads CASNRKRVTTDTQYF. Here the CDR3 DNA reads TGTGCCAGCAACCGAAAACGGGTCACGACAGATACGCAGTATTTT.

On this clone itself: Other nucleotide sequences from this sample produce the same CDR3. This sequence joins TRBV7-2 and TRBJ2-6; unclear D gene. The CDR3 runs to 15 residues. Trimming cost V 1 base and J 0 bases, with 4 bases left between them. Per germline, CDR1 SGHTA and CDR2 FQGNSA. CDR3 sequence: CASSLVDSGANVLTF. DNA for the CDR3: TGTGCCAGCAGCTTAGTGGACTCTGGGGCCAACGTCCTGACTTTC.

The J gene is TRBJ2-2, the V gene TRBV9, with D possibly being TRBD2 (6 bases). The V gene lost 2 bases and the J gene lost 2 bases, with 16 bases spanning the gap. This CDR3 has 17 residues. CDR1 SGDLS and CDR2 YYNGEE come from the germline V gene. In DNA, the CDR3 is TGTGCCAGCAGCGTCGGCCTGCGGGGAGTAAACACCGGGGAGCTGTTTTTT. Its protein product is CASSVGLRGVNTGELFF.